The sequence of this TCR beta chain was determined in a study of cytomegalovirus exposure and HLA in healthy donors. Findings and limits, study-wide: Associated with cytomegalovirus, according to the listing, were some 150 TCR beta chains.

After removal of 11 bases from V and 3 bases from J, the junction contained 10 bases not matched to a gene. The CDR3 has 14 residues. Germline-derived CDR1 and CDR2 are MDHEN and SYDVKM. To note about this clone: The antigen remains undetermined.

Amplification used 60 Vbeta primers and 13 Jbeta primers. Assay used: immunoSEQ multiplex PCR; TCRdb lists only in-frame clones, some missing. The profile covers approximately 140,000 clones, with over 75% appearing a single time and less than 6.5% taken by the ten largest. It was healthy bone marrow donors who served as donors. The chain carries TRBV28 and TRBJ1-1; TRBD1 matches at 9 bases. The source of this sequence is a woman between 40 and 55 years old in good health and CMV-seropositive. The sample consisted of PBMCs. The CDR3 DNA sequence: TGTGCCTGCACCATGACAGGGGGTTACACTGAAGCTTTCTTT. This gives the protein CACTMTGGYTEAFF.